This T cell receptor beta chain was sequenced for a study of cytomegalovirus exposure and HLA in healthy donors (dated by TCRdb to about 2017). Notes on the research overall: The roughly 650 repertoires of the first cohort and the 120 validation repertoires were produced on the same platform, according to a later analysis. The study aimed to test whether signatures of past pathogen exposure could be identified by cataloging public T cell receptors. The study combined high-throughput TCR immunosequencing, statistical association of individual TCRs with disease status, and machine learning to predict cytomegalovirus infection status. Along with the roughly 610-subject first cohort, a separate validation cohort of some 130 different subjects was used. Broader findings and caveats from the paper: While some public TCRs were present in many individuals, most TCR sequences turned up only very rarely across donors. Cytomegalovirus status was reported to be diagnosed by the classifier with high specificity and sensitivity in both the original and validation cohorts. The authors suggested that the approach could potentially be extended to other disease states and immunological phenotypes. The validation cohort had no HLA typing available for a later analysis, so co-occurrence within that cohort was assessed over all 120 or so repertoires. Three of the identified cytomegalovirus-associated TCR beta chains were confirmed in vitro to be specific for cytomegalovirus antigens. In the study, 150 to 200 TCR beta chains were listed as associated with cytomegalovirus. Of the cluster scores, approximately 94% were above 0 in a later analysis, which found that TCRs clustered in the first cohort also tended to co-occur in the 130 or so validation repertoires.

Donors formed part of the validation cohort, which comprised 120 subjects and was distinct from the first cohort of under 750 subjects. Regarding this clone: Its antigen is not yet known. No base-level quality is on record; no much larger clone is a single base apart.

Library generation was performed with the immunoSEQ multiplex PCR assay. As for how the authors treated the data: A statistical classification framework was built to diagnose cytomegalovirus status from the catalog of TCR beta chain sequences. Not all clones reach the TCRdb copy of this immuneACCESS table, which keeps in-frame sequences only. Checked studies attribute under half of the gap to unresolved V genes and leave the rest unexplained. V, J and clone size derive from that table, while D and trimming were established from the DNA sequence. The sample has 80,000 to 100,000 clones on record, 87% of them singletons. 3.9% of the sample lies in the top ten. V is pruned by 6 bases and J by 10 bases, leaving 10 bases of the junction without a gene match. Reading from cysteine to phenylalanine, the CDR3 counts 15 amino acids. The CDR3 DNA has 45 bases and is translated from base 1. The germline V gene specifies LGHNA as CDR1 and YNFKEQ as CDR2.

The V gene is TRBV4-2 and the J gene is TRBJ2-1, with TRBD2 matching 12 junction bases. Sequenced: PBMCs. This sequence originates from a woman in her 30s in good health and CMV-seronegative. The CDR3 reads CASRPELAGGNEQFF. The DNA is as follows: TGTGCCAGCAGGCCTGAACTAGCGGGAGGAAACGAGCAGTTCTTC.